This T cell receptor beta chain was captured by sequencing in a study of blood T cell repertoires in COVID-19. CDR3 length: 15 amino acids. Deletions cut 2 bases from V and 1 base from J, with 9 bases between. CDR1 and CDR2 (germline): SEHNR, FQNEAQ (reference sequence). TCRdb's table, derived via immunoSEQ multiplex PCR, lists solely in-frame clones and lacks some. This table holds approximately 30,000 clones, around 86% found once. The sequenced sample was peripheral blood. This TCR came from a human donor in a cohort sampled during active COVID-19. The gene calls are TRBV7-9 and TRBJ2-1; D might be TRBD2 (5 bases). The CDR3 here is CASSLRTASYNEQFF. Written as DNA, the CDR3 is TGTGCCAGCAGCTTACGGACTGCATCCTACAATGAGCAGTTCTTC.